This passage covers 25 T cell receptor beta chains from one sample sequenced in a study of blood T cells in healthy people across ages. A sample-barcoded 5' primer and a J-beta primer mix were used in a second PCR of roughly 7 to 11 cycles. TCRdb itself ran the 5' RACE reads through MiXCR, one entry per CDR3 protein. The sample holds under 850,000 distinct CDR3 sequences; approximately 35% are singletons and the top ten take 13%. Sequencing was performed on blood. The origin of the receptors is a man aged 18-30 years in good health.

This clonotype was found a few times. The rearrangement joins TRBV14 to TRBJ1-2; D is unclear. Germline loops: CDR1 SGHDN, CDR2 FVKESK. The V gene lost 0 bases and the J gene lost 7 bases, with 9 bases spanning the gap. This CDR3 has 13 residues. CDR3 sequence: CASSQDITGGYTF. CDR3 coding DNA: TGTGCCAGCAGCCAAGATATTACTGGTGGCTACACCTTC.

The CDR3 sequence is CATSGPRNEQFF. The CDR3 nucleotides read TGTGCCACCAGCGGACCTAGGAATGAGCAGTTCTTC. V usage is TRBV24-1 and J usage is TRBJ2-1; no definite D call. This CDR3 contains 12 residues. Germline CDR1 is KGHDR and CDR2 is SFDVKD. Trimming pared 7 bases from V and 7 bases from J, leaving 10 bases between.

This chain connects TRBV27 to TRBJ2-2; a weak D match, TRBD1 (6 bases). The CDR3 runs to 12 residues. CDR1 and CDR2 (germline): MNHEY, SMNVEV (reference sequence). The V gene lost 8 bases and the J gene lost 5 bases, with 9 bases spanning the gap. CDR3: CASGDKTGELFF. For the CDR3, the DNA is TGTGCCAGCGGGGACAAGACCGGGGAGCTGTTTTTT.

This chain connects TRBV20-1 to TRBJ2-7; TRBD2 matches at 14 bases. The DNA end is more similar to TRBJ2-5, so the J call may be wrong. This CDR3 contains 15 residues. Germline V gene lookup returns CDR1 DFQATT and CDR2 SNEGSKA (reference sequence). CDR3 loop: CSALGTSGGRQTQYF. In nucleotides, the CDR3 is TGCAGTGCCCTGGGGACTAGCGGGGGTCGTCAGACCCAGTACTTC.

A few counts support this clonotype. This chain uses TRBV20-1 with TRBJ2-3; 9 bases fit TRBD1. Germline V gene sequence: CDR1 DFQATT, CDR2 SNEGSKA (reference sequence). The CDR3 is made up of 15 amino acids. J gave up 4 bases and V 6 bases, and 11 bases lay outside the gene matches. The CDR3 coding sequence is TGCAGTGCCCACCGGGGGGACAGGGATCCAGATACGCAGTATTTT. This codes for CSAHRGDRDPDTQYF.

The CDR3 nucleotides read TGTGCCAGCACCAAGGACAGGGGCGCTGAAGCTTTCTTT. Its protein product is CASTKDRGAEAFF. V is TRBV12-3 or TRBV12-4 and J is TRBJ1-1; 9 bases map to TRBD1. There are 13 residues in the CDR3. With V trimmed by 7 bases and J by 6 bases, 6 bases remained unmatched.

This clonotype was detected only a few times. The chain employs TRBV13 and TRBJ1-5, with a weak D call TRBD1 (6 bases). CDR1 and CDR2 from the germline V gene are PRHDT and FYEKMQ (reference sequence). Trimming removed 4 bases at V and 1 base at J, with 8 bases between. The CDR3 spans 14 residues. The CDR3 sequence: CASSWTASNQPQHF. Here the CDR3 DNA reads TGTGCCAGCAGCTGGACAGCCAGCAATCAGCCCCAGCATTTT.

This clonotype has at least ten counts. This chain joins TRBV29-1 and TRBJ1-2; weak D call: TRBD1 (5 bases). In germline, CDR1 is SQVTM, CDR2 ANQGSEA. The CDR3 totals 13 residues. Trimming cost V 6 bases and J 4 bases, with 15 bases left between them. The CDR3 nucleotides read TGCAGCGTCGCCGGGACTTCGGGCTATGGCTACACCTTC. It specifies CSVAGTSGYGYTF.

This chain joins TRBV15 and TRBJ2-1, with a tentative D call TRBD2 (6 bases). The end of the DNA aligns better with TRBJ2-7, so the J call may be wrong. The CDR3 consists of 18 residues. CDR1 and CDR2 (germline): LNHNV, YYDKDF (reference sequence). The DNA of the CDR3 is TGTGCCACCAGCAGAACCGTAGCGGAGGGGAGCTCCTACAATGAGCAGTACTTC. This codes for CATSRTVAEGSSYNEQYF.

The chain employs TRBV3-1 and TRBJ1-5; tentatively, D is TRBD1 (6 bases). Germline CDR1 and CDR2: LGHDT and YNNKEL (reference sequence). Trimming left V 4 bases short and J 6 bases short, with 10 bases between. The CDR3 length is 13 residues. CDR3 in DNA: TGTGCCAGCAGCCCGCCGGGGGCTCAGCCCCAGCATTTT. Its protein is CASSPPGAQPQHF.

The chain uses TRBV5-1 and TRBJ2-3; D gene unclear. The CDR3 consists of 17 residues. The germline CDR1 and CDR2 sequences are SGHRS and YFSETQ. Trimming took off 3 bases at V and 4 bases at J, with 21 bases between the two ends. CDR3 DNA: TGCGCCAGCAGCTCAGGACGGTCCTTTGGGGATCCAGATACGCAGTATTTT. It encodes CASSSGRSFGDPDTQYF.

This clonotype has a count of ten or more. The CDR3 is CASSRKETQYF. CDR3 nucleotide sequence: TGTGCCAGCAGTCGGAAAGAGACCCAGTACTTC. V gene TRBV6-2 or TRBV6-3 combines with J gene TRBJ2-5, with D uncertain. V dropped 5 bases and J dropped 3 bases, with 4 bases sitting between them. The CDR3 sequence is 11 residues long. Germline lookup yields CDR1 MNHEY and CDR2 SVGEGT.

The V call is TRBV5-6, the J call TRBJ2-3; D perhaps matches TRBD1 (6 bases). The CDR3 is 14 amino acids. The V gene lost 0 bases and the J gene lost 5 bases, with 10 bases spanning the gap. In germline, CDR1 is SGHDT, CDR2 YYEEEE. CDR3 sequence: CASSLGQQGDTQYF. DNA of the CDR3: TGTGCCAGCAGCTTGGGTCAACAGGGAGATACGCAGTATTTT. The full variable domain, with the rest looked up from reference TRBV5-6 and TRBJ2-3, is DAGVTQSPTHLIKTRGQQVTLRCSPKSGHDTVSWYQQALGQGPQFIFQYYEEEERQRGNFPDRFSGHQFPNYSSELNVNALLLGDSALYLCASSLGQQGDTQYFGPGTRLTVL.

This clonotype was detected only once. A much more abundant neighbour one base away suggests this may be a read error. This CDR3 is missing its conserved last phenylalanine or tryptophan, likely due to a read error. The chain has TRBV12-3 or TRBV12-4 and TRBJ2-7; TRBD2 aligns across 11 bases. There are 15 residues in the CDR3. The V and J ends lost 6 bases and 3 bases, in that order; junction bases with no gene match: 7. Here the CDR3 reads CASSLGTSGNYEQYL. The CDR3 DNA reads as TGTGCCAGCAGCCTCGGGACTAGCGGTAACTACGAGCAGTACTTA.

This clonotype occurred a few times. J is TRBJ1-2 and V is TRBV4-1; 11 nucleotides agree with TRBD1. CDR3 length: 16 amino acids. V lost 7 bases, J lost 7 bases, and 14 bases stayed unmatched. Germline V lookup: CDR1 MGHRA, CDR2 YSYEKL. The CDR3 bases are TGCGCCAGCACCCCCCAAGGAGGACAGGGGGCAGGTGGCTACACCTTC. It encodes CASTPQGGQGAGGYTF.

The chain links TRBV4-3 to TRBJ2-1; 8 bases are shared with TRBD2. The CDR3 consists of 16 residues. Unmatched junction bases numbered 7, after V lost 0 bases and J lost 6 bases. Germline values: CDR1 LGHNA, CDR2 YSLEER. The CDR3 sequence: CASSQEPGGPGNEQFF. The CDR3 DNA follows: TGCGCCAGCAGCCAAGAACCGGGGGGGCCGGGCAATGAGCAGTTCTTC.

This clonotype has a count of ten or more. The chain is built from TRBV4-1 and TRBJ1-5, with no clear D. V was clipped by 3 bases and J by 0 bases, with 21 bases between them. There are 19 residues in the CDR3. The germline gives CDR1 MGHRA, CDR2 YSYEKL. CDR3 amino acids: CASSHMGKNGGYSNQPQHF. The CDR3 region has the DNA TGCGCCAGCAGCCATATGGGAAAGAACGGAGGATATAGCAATCAGCCCCAGCATTTT.

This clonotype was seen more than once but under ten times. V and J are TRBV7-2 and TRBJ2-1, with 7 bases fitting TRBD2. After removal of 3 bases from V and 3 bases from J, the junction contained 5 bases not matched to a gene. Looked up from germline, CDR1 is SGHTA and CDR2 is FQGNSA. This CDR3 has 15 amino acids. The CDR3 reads CASSLTSLLYNEQFF. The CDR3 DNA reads TGTGCCAGCAGCTTGACTAGCCTCCTCTACAATGAGCAGTTCTTC.

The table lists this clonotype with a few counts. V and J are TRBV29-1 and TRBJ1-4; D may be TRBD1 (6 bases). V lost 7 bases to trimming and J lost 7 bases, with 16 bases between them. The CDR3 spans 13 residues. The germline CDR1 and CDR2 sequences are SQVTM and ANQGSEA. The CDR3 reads CSADEGGGEKLFF. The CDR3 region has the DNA TGCAGCGCCGACGAGGGGGGTGGTGAAAAACTGTTTTTT. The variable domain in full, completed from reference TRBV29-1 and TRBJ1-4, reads SAVISQKPSRDICQRGTSLTIQCQVDSQVTMMFWYRQQPGQSLTLIATANQGSEATYESGFVIDKFPISRPNLTFSTLTVSNMSPEDSSIYLCSADEGGGEKLFFGSGTQLSVL.

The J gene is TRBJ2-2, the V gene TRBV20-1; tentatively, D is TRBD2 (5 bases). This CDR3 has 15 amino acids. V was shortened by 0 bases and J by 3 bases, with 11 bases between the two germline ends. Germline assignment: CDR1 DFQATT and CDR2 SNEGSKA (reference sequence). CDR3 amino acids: CSARDSRLHTGELFF. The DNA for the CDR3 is TGCAGTGCTAGAGATTCGAGACTACACACCGGGGAGCTGTTTTTT.

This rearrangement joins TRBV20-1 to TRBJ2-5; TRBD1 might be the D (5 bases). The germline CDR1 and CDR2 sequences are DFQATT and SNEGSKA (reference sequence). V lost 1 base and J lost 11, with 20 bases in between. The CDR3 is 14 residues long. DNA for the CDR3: TGCAGTGCTAGAGGACAGAAAACCTACAATGAGCAGTACTTC. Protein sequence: CSARGQKTYNEQYF.

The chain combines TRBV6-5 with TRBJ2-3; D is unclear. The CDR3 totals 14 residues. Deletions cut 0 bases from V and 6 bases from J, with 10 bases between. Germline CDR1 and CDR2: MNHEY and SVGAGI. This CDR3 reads CASSYSSDWDTQYF. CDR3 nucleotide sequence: TGTGCCAGCAGTTACTCCTCCGACTGGGATACGCAGTATTTT.

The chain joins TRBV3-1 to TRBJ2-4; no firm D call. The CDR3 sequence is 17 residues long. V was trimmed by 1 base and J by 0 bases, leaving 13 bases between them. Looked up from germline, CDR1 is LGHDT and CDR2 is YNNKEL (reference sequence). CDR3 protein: CASSQVKAFIAKNIQYF. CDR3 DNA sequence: TGTGCCAGCAGCCAAGTCAAGGCCTTCATAGCCAAAAACATTCAGTACTTC. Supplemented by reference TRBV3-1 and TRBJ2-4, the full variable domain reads DTAVSQTPKYLVTQMGNDKSIKCEQNLGHDTMYWYKQDSKKFLKIMFSYNNKELIINETVPNRFSPKSPDKAHLNLHINSLELGDSAVYFCASSQVKAFIAKNIQYFGAGTRLSVL.

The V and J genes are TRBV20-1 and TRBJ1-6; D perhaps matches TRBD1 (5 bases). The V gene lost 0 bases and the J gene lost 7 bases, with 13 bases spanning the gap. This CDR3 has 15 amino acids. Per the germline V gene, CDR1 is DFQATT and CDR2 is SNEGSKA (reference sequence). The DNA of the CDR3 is TGCAGTGCTAGAGATGGAGGCAGGGCAAATTCACCCCTCCACTTT. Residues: CSARDGGRANSPLHF.

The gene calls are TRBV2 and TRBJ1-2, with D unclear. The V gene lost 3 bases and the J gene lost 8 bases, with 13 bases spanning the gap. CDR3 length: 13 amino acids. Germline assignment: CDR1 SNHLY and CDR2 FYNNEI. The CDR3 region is CASSEVQIRGYTF. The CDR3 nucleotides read TGTGCCAGCAGTGAGGTCCAGATTCGGGGCTACACCTTC.